The source of this T cell receptor beta chain is a study of cytomegalovirus exposure and HLA in healthy donors. Looked up from germline, CDR1 is SGHTS and CDR2 is YDEGEE. This CDR3 region has 15 residues. Deletions cut 3 bases from V and 4 bases from J, with 15 bases between. The primer mix had 60 Vbeta and 13 Jbeta primers. Produced via immunoSEQ multiplex PCR; TCRdb's table is partial and in-frame only. The profile shows about 200,000 clones, approximately 81% of them singletons. Unrecorded immune exposure was likely among donors, who were nominally healthy when sampled. What was sequenced was PBMCs. The chain employs TRBV5-8 and TRBJ2-3; TRBD2 is a possible D gene (7 bases). The sequence came from a young man in good health and CMV-seronegative. The CDR3 spells CASSSTGGPADTQYF. The CDR3 DNA is TGTGCCAGCAGCTCAACCGGGGGGCCGGCAGATACGCAGTATTTT.